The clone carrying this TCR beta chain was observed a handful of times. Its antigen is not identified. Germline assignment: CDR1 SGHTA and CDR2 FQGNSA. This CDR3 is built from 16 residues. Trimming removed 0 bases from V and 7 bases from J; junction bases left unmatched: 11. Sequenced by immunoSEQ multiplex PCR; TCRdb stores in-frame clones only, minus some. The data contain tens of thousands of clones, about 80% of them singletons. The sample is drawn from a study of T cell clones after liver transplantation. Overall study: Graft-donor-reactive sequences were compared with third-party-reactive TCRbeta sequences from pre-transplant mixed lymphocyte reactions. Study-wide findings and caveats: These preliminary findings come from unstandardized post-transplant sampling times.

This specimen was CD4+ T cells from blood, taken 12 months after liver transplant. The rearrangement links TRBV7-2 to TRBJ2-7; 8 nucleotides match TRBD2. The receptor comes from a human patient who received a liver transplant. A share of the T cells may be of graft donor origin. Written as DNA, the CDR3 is TGTGCCAGCAGCTTAGCGGGGTACGGGACTAGGTGGGAGCAGTACTTC. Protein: CASSLAGYGTRWEQYF. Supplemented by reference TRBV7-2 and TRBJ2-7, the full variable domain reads GAGVSQSPSNKVTEKGKDVELRCDPISGHTALYWYRQSLGQGLEFLIYFQGNSAPDKSGLPSDRFSAERTGGSVSTLTIQRTQQEDSAVYLCASSLAGYGTRWEQYFGPGTRLTVT.